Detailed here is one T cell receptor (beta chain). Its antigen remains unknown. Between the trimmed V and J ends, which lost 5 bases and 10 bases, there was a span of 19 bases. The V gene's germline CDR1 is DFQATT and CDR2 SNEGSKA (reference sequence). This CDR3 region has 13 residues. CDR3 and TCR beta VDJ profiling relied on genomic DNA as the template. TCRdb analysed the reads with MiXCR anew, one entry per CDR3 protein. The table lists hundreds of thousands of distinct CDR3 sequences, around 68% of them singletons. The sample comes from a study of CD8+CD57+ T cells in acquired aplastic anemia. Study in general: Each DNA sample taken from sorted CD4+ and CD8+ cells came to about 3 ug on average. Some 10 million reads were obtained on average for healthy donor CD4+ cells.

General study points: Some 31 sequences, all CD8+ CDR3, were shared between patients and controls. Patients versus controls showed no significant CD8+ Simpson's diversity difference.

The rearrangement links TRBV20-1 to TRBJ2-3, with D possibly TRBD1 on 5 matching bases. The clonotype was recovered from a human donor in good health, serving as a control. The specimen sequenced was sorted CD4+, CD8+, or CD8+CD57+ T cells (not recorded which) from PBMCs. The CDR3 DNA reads TGCAGTGCTGGACACTGGAGCAATGACTCGCAGTATTTT. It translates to CSAGHWSNDSQYF.